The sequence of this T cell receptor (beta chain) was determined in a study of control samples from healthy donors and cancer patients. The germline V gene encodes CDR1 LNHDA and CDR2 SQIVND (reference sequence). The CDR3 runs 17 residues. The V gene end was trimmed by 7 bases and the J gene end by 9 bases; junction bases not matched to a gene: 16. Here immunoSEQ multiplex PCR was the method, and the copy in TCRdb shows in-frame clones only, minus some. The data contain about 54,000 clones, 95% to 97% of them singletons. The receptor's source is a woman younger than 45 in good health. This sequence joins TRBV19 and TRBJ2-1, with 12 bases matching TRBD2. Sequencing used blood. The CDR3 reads CASTPGGTSGPLSEQFF. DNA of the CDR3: TGTGCCAGTACCCCCGGGGGGACTAGCGGGCCGTTAAGTGAGCAGTTCTTC.